This TCR beta chain was found in a study of early T cells in non-severe SARS-CoV-2 infection. Across the study: Chains from this unsorted whole-blood bulk RNA could not be paired.

The CDR3 spans 16 residues. Germline assignment: CDR1 SGDLS and CDR2 YYNGEE. J lost 5 bases, V lost 0 bases, and 7 bases had no gene match. Individually, cDNA molecules had unique molecular identifiers attached to them. Using its own MiXCR run on the 5' RACE reads, TCRdb lists one record per CDR3 protein. Of about 30,000 distinct CDR3 sequences listed, 3.5% to 4.5% were seen once; the top ten hold about 7.5%. This clonotype was counted ten times or more. Its antigen remains unknown. General observations from the study: Matching with VDJdb favored anti-spike CD8 responses (missing private and CD4 specificities).

This sequence was found in an adult who was a healthcare worker with PCR-confirmed SARS-CoV-2 infection or an uninfected control (not recorded which). Sequencing input: whole blood. The rearrangement joins TRBV9 to TRBJ2-5, with 10 bases matching TRBD2. The CDR3 DNA sequence: TGTGCCAGCAGCGTAGGAATAGCGGGAGGATTTGAGACCCAGTACTTC. Protein product: CASSVGIAGGFETQYF.